The rows below give T cell receptor beta chains drawn from one sample of a study of CD8 T cells in ankylosing spondylitis. TCRdb itself ran the 5' RACE reads through MiXCR, one entry per CDR3 protein. Of 150,000 to 200,000 distinct CDR3 sequences detected, 15% to 20% appear once; the ten largest clones hold about 4.3%. The sample taken for sequencing was blood, either unsorted or a sorted T cell fraction (not recorded which). These TCRs come from a male donor aged 10 to 30 with ankylosing spondylitis or in good health (not recorded which). Each CDR3 is given without its conserved first and last residue. The D gene is left open where the match is weak. Size is omitted from some rows. Given values are once, few, many or a class for expanded clones.

J gene | clone size | D gene | V gene | CDR3 protein
TRBJ2-2 | many | . | TRBV7-9 | AGRPANTGELF
TRBJ1-1 | many | . | TRBV27 | ASRTGPEAF
TRBJ2-5 | few | . | TRBV29-1 | SVGRALQETQY
TRBJ2-1 | many | . | TRBV12-3/TRBV12-4 | ASSLESRRWNEQF
TRBJ2-3 | many | . | TRBV5-1 | ASSSSARRGTDTQY
TRBJ2-7 | many | TRBD2 | TRBV12-3/TRBV12-4 | ASSRVAGSTYEQY
TRBJ2-1 | . | . | TRBV5-4 | ANSLSGEQF
TRBJ2-3 | . | . | TRBV18 | ASSPPGSSTDTQY
TRBJ1-5 | many | . | TRBV2 | ASRDPGWGQPQH
TRBJ1-1 | many | . | TRBV19 | ASSTPGSAF
TRBJ2-1 | many | . | TRBV16 | ASSQPAKSNEQF
TRBJ2-1 | many | TRBD2 | TRBV3-1 | ASSPPVWREGIYEQF
TRBJ2-3 | many | . | TRBV4-1 | ASSLLERGDTQY
TRBJ2-7 | many | . | TRBV12-3/TRBV12-4 | ASSLVGSYEQY
TRBJ2-1 | many | . | TRBV3-1 | ASSQQRANEQF
TRBJ2-6 | few | . | TRBV6-5 | ASSSGGAGANVLT
TRBJ2-1 | many | TRBD1 | TRBV11-2 | ASSLRWADREQLINEQF
TRBJ2-1 | . | . | TRBV5-4 | ASSLQGWYNEQF
TRBJ1-5 | many | TRBD1 | TRBV6-5 | ASSPYRGNQPQH
TRBJ1-5 | few | . | TRBV12-3/TRBV12-4 | ASSSQGWNQPQH
TRBJ1-3 | . | TRBD1 | TRBV2 | ASSPRTGAGNTIY
TRBJ1-4 | many | . | TRBV27 | ASSLSGTLSLEKLF
TRBJ2-6 | many | . | TRBV29-1 | SVETPDGSGANVLT
TRBJ2-7 | many | TRBD2 | TRBV6-5 | ASRHTGLAGGVGEQY
TRBJ2-5 | . | . | TRBV11-2 | ASSFAFLPGETQY
TRBJ2-2 | many | . | TRBV7-8 | ASSLQVPGELF
TRBJ2-2 | many | TRBD2 | TRBV11-2 | ASSRDGTTTGELF
TRBJ2-2 | . | . | TRBV11-2 | ASSRGRLANTGELF
TRBJ2-2 | many | . | TRBV6-2/TRBV6-3 | ASSGGGLHTGELF
TRBJ1-2 | many | . | TRBV29-1 | SVERGNYGYT
TRBJ2-3 | many | . | TRBV7-2 | ASSLVRDAQY
TRBJ2-5 | many | . | TRBV12-3/TRBV12-4 | ASSPRGGTQY